Below, 31 T cell receptor beta chains from the same sample are listed, as sequenced in a study of post-analysis software for immune sequencing data. Study-wide points: About 5 TRBV segments were more frequent in patients than controls; TRBV5-6, TRBV5-1 and TRBV20-1 belonged to this group.

No cognate antigen is known for these TCRs. Unique molecular identifiers were built into the TCR beta cDNA libraries. MiXCR was run by TCRdb on the PCR reads, yielding one entry per CDR3 protein. The repertoire has hundreds of thousands of distinct CDR3 sequences, approximately 57% of them found once; the top ten carry approximately 4.2%. What was sequenced was blood. The receptor source for this set is a girl under 18 with multiple sclerosis.

The genes are TRBV12-3 or TRBV12-4 and TRBJ2-1, with a weak D call TRBD2 (6 bases). The CDR3 length is 12 residues. With 7 bases removed from V and 7 bases from J, the gap between germline ends came to 11 bases. The CDR3 coding sequence is TGTGCCAGCACCTTCCGGGGGAATGAGCAGTTCTTC. Protein product: CASTFRGNEQFF.

The CDR3, as DNA: TGCAGCGTCGCTGAGGGACAGGTTCGCGAGCAGTACTTC. Protein sequence: CSVAEGQVREQYF. This chain uses TRBV29-1 with TRBJ2-7; 8 nucleotides match TRBD1. V trimming: 6 bases; J trimming: 6 bases; junction bases outside the gene matches: 10. The V gene's germline CDR1 is SQVTM and CDR2 ANQGSEA. This CDR3 region has 13 residues.

This chain joins TRBV20-1 and TRBJ2-1; 12 nucleotides line up with TRBD2. This CDR3 is built from 16 residues. Losses at the gene ends were 5 bases for V and 5 bases for J; bases not matched to a gene: 10. Germline V gene lookup returns CDR1 DFQATT and CDR2 SNEGSKA (reference sequence). The chain's CDR3 is CSAPRVLAGGHNEQFF. As DNA, the CDR3 is TGCAGTGCTCCCCGGGTGCTAGCGGGGGGGCACAATGAGCAGTTCTTC.

The chain employs TRBV7-2 and TRBJ1-5; 7 bases match TRBD1. V lost 2 bases, J lost 4 bases, and 8 bases stayed unmatched. The CDR3 sequence is 16 residues long. CDR1 SGHTA and CDR2 FQGNSA come from the germline V gene. CDR3 protein: CASSLSTGRRNQPQHF. The CDR3 DNA is TGTGCCAGCAGCTTATCGACAGGGCGGAGGAATCAGCCCCAGCATTTT. Full variable domain (missing parts from reference TRBV7-2 and TRBJ1-5): GAGVSQSPSNKVTEKGKDVELRCDPISGHTALYWYRQSLGQGLEFLIYFQGNSAPDKSGLPSDRFSAERTGGSVSTLTIQRTQQEDSAVYLCASSLSTGRRNQPQHFGDGTRLSIL.

This clonotype was observed a handful of times. This chain links TRBV11-3 with TRBJ2-3, with D perhaps given as TRBD1 or TRBD2 (5 bases each). CDR3 size: 15 residues. The germline CDR1 and CDR2 sequences are SGHNT and YENEEA. Trimming cost V 0 bases and J 2 bases, with 9 bases left between them. Here the CDR3 DNA reads TGTGCCAGCAGCTTAGACGGGGCATTCACAGATACGCAGTATTTT. This gives the protein CASSLDGAFTDTQYF.

The gene calls are TRBV7-9 and TRBJ2-6, with 9 positions matching TRBD1. V was pared by 5 bases and J by 0 bases, with 5 bases of the junction left unmatched. CDR3 length: 17 amino acids. The germline gives CDR1 SEHNR, CDR2 FQNEAQ (reference sequence). This CDR3 is CASSRTGVSSGANVLTF. The CDR3 DNA sequence: TGTGCCAGCAGCCGGACAGGGGTTAGCTCTGGGGCCAACGTCCTGACTTTC.

The chain carries TRBV5-6 and TRBJ2-4; 10 positions agree with TRBD2. The CDR3 has 20 residues. Germline V gene sequence: CDR1 SGHDT, CDR2 YYEEEE. V was clipped by 1 base and J by 2 bases; unmatched bases: 15. For the CDR3, the DNA is TGTGCCAGCAGCTTGTTCGTGGCTAGCGGGAGATACGTAACCAAAAACATTCAGTACTTC. As protein: CASSLFVASGRYVTKNIQYF.

The count of this clonotype is one. The V call is TRBV7-3, the J call TRBJ2-5, with D possibly TRBD1 on 5 matching bases. Germline V gene sequence: CDR1 SGHTA, CDR2 FQGTGA. The CDR3 sequence is 14 residues long. Trimming took off 5 bases at V and 5 bases at J, with 15 bases between the two ends. In nucleotides, the CDR3 is TGTGCCAGCAGCCCCCAGGGTGGTCTGGAGACCCAGTACTTC. Encoded protein: CASSPQGGLETQYF.

V and J are TRBV6-6 and TRBJ2-7; the match to TRBD1 covers 8 bases. The CDR3 is 13 amino acids. J was trimmed by 1 base and V by 7 bases; bases with no gene match: 3. CDR1 is MNHNY and CDR2 is SVGAGI in the germline V gene (reference sequence). This chain's CDR3 is CASNQGASYEQYF. CDR3 coding DNA: TGTGCCAGCAACCAGGGGGCGTCCTACGAGCAGTACTTC.

The chain carries TRBV12-3 or TRBV12-4 and TRBJ1-5, with D unclear. The CDR3 consists of 12 residues. Trimming cost V 5 bases and J 5 bases, with 7 bases left between them. CDR3: CASSRDHQPQHF. Written as DNA, the CDR3 is TGTGCCAGCAGTCGAGATCATCAGCCCCAGCATTTT.

This clonotype was observed a single time. The chain is built from TRBV29-1 and TRBJ2-3; a possible D gene is TRBD2 (6 bases). Germline CDR1 is SQVTM and CDR2 is ANQGSEA. Trimming took off 8 bases at V and 2 bases at J, with 17 bases between the two ends. The CDR3 has 14 residues. The CDR3 nucleotides read TGCAGCCCAAGACTAGTTCTAGACACAGATACGCAGTATTTT. Translated, it gives CSPRLVLDTDTQYF.

V usage is TRBV7-2 and J usage is TRBJ2-4; 7 bases agree with TRBD2. The J call is uncertain, as TRBJ2-7 better fits the DNA end. This CDR3 has 14 residues. Germline CDR1 and CDR2: SGHTA and FQGNSA. In DNA, the CDR3 is TGTGCCAGCAGCTTAGCGCGAACTAGCGACGAGCAGTACTTC. It yields the protein CASSLARTSDEQYF.

With respect to this clonotype: One end of the junction fails to match germline, which may point to a read error. V usage is TRBV29-1 and J usage is TRBJ2-5, with TRBD2 as a possible D gene (5 bases). This CDR3 comprises 11 residues. Germline CDR1 and CDR2: SQVTM and ANQGSEA. The CDR3 nucleotides are TGCAGCGCCGGACTTAAAGAGACCCGGTACTTC. Amino acid sequence: CSAGLKETRYF.

J is TRBJ2-1 and V is TRBV24-1; TRBD1 matches at 7 bases. The CDR3 is 17 amino acids. V trimming: 4 bases; J trimming: 2 bases; junction bases outside the gene matches: 10. Looked up from germline, CDR1 is KGHDR and CDR2 is SFDVKD. CDR3 amino acids: CATSDGTTGMAYNEQFF. DNA for the CDR3: TGTGCCACCAGTGACGGAACGACAGGGATGGCCTACAATGAGCAGTTCTTC.

In its sample, this clonotype was seen a few times. The CDR3: CASRRDSLSSYNEQFF. The CDR3 nucleotides read TGTGCCAGCAGACGGGACAGCCTGAGCTCCTACAATGAGCAGTTCTTC. The V and J genes are TRBV12-3 or TRBV12-4 and TRBJ2-1; 7 nucleotides agree with TRBD1. The CDR3 totals 16 residues. The junction had 8 bases not matched to a gene; V was cut back by 6 bases and J by 0 bases.

The rearrangement links TRBV5-1 to TRBJ2-1; D may be TRBD1 or TRBD2 (7 bases each). The CDR3 loop spans 15 amino acids. Trimming cost V 4 bases and J 3 bases, with 14 bases left between them. The germline V gene encodes CDR1 SGHRS and CDR2 YFSETQ. The CDR3 here is CASSQSGTDYNEQFF. CDR3 DNA sequence: TGCGCCAGCAGCCAAAGCGGGACAGACTACAATGAGCAGTTCTTC. Variable domain in full (rest from reference TRBV5-1 and TRBJ2-1): KAGVTQTPRYLIKTRGQQVTLSCSPISGHRSVSWYQQTPGQGLQFLFEYFSETQRNKGNFPGRFSGRQFSNSRSEMNVSTLELGDSALYLCASSQSGTDYNEQFFGPGTRLTVL.

This chain uses TRBV29-1 with TRBJ2-3; 7 nucleotides agree with TRBD2. Germline assignment: CDR1 SQVTM and CDR2 ANQGSEA. The V and J ends lost 7 bases and 2 bases, in that order; junction bases with no gene match: 6. There are 13 residues in the CDR3. The CDR3 region has the DNA TGCAGCGCCGAGCGGGACTTCACAGATACGCAGTATTTT. This translates into CSAERDFTDTQYF.

This clonotype was counted a single time. V gene TRBV3-1 combines with J gene TRBJ1-2; 8 bases match TRBD1. The germline CDR1 and CDR2 sequences are LGHDT and YNNKEL (reference sequence). The CDR3 totals 17 residues. The V segment lost 5 bases and the J segment 4 bases; nucleotides outside the gene matches: 15. The CDR3 coding sequence is TGTGCCAGCAGCAGGAGTAATCAGGGGGCGCGTGGCTATGGCTACACCTTC. This gives the protein CASSRSNQGARGYGYTF.

This clonotype was found a few times. The chain couples TRBV5-1 to TRBJ2-1, with 7 bases lining up with TRBD2. V was pared by 4 bases and J by 7 bases, with 11 bases of the junction left unmatched. The CDR3 totals 15 residues. The germline V gene encodes CDR1 SGHRS and CDR2 YFSETQ. CDR3 in DNA: TGCGCCAGCAGCCCGGGAGGAGCGGAGACTAATGAGCAGTTCTTC. Protein sequence: CASSPGGAETNEQFF.

J is TRBJ2-7 and V is TRBV7-9, with D hard to call. Germline loops: CDR1 SEHNR, CDR2 FQNEAQ (reference sequence). Trimming took off 3 bases at V and 6 bases at J, with 9 bases between the two ends. The CDR3 totals 12 residues. The chain's CDR3 is CASSFSATEQYF. CDR3 nucleotides: TGTGCCAGCAGCTTCTCCGCTACCGAGCAGTACTTC.

This sequence joins TRBV7-8 and TRBJ2-4; D perhaps matches TRBD2 (5 bases). The CDR3 totals 15 residues. CDR1 SGHVS and CDR2 FQNEAQ come from the germline V gene. The V end was cut by 1 base, the J end by 4 bases, with 11 bases between. Here the CDR3 DNA reads TGTGCCAGCAGCTTAGGTAGCGCCCTGAAAAACATTCAGTACTTC. Translated: CASSLGSALKNIQYF. Full variable domain (outside the CDR3, taken from reference TRBV7-8 and TRBJ2-4): GAGVSQSPRYKVAKRGQDVALRCDPISGHVSLFWYQQALGQGPEFLTYFQNEAQLDKSGLPSDRFFAERPEGSVSTLKIQRTQQEDSAVYLCASSLGSALKNIQYFGAGTRLSVL.

A single count supports this clonotype. The rearrangement uses TRBV6-1 and TRBJ2-4, with 10 bases matching TRBD2. The CDR3 spans 18 residues. The V gene end was trimmed by 6 bases and the J gene end by 5 bases; junction bases not matched to a gene: 16. CDR1 MNHNS and CDR2 SASEGT come from the germline V gene. CDR3 protein: CASRPWLAGAVGENIQYF. The CDR3, as DNA: TGTGCCAGCAGGCCATGGCTAGCGGGAGCCGTCGGGGAAAACATTCAGTACTTC.

This clonotype was recorded once. One end of the junction does not line up with germline, which may come from a read error. The chain carries TRBV7-9 and TRBJ1-4; D is perhaps TRBD1 (5 bases). This CDR3 has 15 amino acids. Per germline, CDR1 SEHNR and CDR2 FQNEAQ (reference sequence). The CDR3 region is CASSLSTATNEKLFF. The CDR3, as DNA: TGTGCCAGCAGCTTGTCGACAGCAACTAACGAAAAACTGTTTTTT.

This chain uses TRBV12-3 or TRBV12-4 with TRBJ2-1; 13 bases fit TRBD2. V shed 8 bases, J shed 4 bases, and the junction held 8 bases outside the gene matches. The CDR3 length is 16 residues. The CDR3 DNA reads as TGTGCCAGCGGATGGACTAGCGGGAGTTTGTACAATGAGCAGTTCTTC. As protein: CASGWTSGSLYNEQFF.

The CDR3 nucleotides are TGCAGTGCTAGATTTCAGGGGATGTATTTT. Translating gives CSARFQGMYF. The chain is built from TRBV20-1 and TRBJ2-3; D might be TRBD1 (6 bases). V lost 2 bases to trimming and J lost 14 bases, with 11 bases between them. CDR1 DFQATT and CDR2 SNEGSKA come from the germline V gene (reference sequence). The CDR3 covers 10 residues.

The sample holds a few counts of this clonotype. The gene calls are TRBV29-1 and TRBJ2-3, with D perhaps assigned TRBD1 or TRBD2 (5 bases each). Germline CDR1 SQVTM, CDR2 ANQGSEA. This CDR3 region has 17 residues. Trimming removed 0 bases from V and 6 bases from J, with 22 bases in between. The chain's CDR3 is CSVEDRTTRPNRDTQYF. CDR3 nucleotides: TGCAGCGTTGAAGATCGAACTACTAGACCGAACAGGGATACGCAGTATTTT.

The chain recombines TRBV7-9 with TRBJ1-6, with a possible D match to TRBD1 (6 bases). Germline V gene lookup returns CDR1 SEHNR and CDR2 FQNEAQ (reference sequence). The CDR3 totals 15 residues. V lost 2 bases and J 7 bases, leaving 12 bases between the germline ends. CDR3 sequence reads: CASSLRGTQNSPLHF. CDR3 nucleotide sequence: TGTGCCAGCAGCTTACGTGGGACACAGAATTCACCCCTCCACTTT.

The chain employs TRBV7-9 and TRBJ2-7; weak D call: TRBD1 (6 bases). The CDR3 length is 14 residues. Germline V gives CDR1 SEHNR, CDR2 FQNEAQ (reference sequence). With 5 bases removed from V and 3 bases from J, the gap between germline ends came to 14 bases. The chain's CDR3 is CASSSSHRDYEQYF. The CDR3 nucleotides read TGTGCCAGCAGCAGTAGTCACAGGGACTACGAGCAGTACTTC.

The table lists this clonotype with a few counts. V usage is TRBV4-2 and J usage is TRBJ2-1; TRBD2 is a possible D gene (6 bases). The CDR3 totals 16 residues. Per the germline V gene, CDR1 is LGHNA and CDR2 is YNFKEQ. V was pared by 1 base and J by 7 bases, with 17 bases between. The CDR3 is CASSQVGRGTGNEQFF. CDR3 in DNA: TGTGCCAGCAGCCAAGTCGGGCGCGGGACTGGAAATGAGCAGTTCTTC.

CDR3 amino acids: CASSSGTGANSPLHF. CDR3 DNA sequence: TGTGCCAGCAGCTCGGGGACAGGGGCCAATTCACCCCTCCACTTT. The chain recombines TRBV9 with TRBJ1-6, with TRBD1 identical over 10 bases. CDR3 length equals 15 residues. Germline assignment: CDR1 SGDLS and CDR2 YYNGEE. V dropped 4 bases and J dropped 7; count of bases not matched to a gene: 5.

This chain links TRBV5-1 with TRBJ2-7; D gene unclear. From germline, CDR1 is SGHRS and CDR2 YFSETQ. Trimming took off 6 bases at V and 3 bases at J, with 7 bases between the two ends. This CDR3 spans 11 amino acids. The CDR3 sequence: CASTLNYEQYF. CDR3 nucleotides: TGCGCCAGCACTCTAAACTACGAGCAGTACTTC.